This T cell receptor beta chain came from a study of early T cells in non-severe SARS-CoV-2 infection. Attachment of unique molecular identifiers was made to individual cDNA molecules. MiXCR, applied by TCRdb to the 5' RACE reads, yields one record per CDR3 protein. The table includes some 85,000 distinct CDR3 sequences, roughly 13% detected once. There are many counts of this clonotype. This CDR3 is built from 16 residues. V dropped 2 bases and J dropped 5 bases, with 16 bases sitting between them. CDR1 SGHVS and CDR2 FNYEAQ come from the germline V gene. The sample comprised whole blood. The V call is TRBV7-6, the J call TRBJ2-1, with D possibly matching TRBD1 (5 bases). The TCR was taken from an adult who was a healthcare worker with PCR-confirmed SARS-CoV-2 infection or an uninfected control (not recorded which). The DNA of the CDR3 is TGTGCCAGCAGCTTACTGGAAGGGGTGTGGGACAATGAGCAGTTCTTC. As protein: CASSLLEGVWDNEQFF.